This TCR beta chain was documented in a study of cytomegalovirus exposure and HLA in healthy donors. Study observations and caveats: Rare TCR sequences dominated, though some public TCRs recurred in many donors. When analyzed later, a missense DCLRE1C variant was found to be linked to TCR beta V- and J-gene trimming.

The PCR was carried out with 60 Vbeta primers and 13 Jbeta primers. As handled by the study authors: About 12 million of about 80 million unique TCR beta chains were shared, per a later count. Here immunoSEQ multiplex PCR was the method, and the copy in TCRdb shows in-frame clones only, minus some. That table furnishes V, J and clone size, whereas the DNA furnished D and trimming. Found here are 35,000 to 45,000 clones, 60% to 75% of them singletons; the top ten hold 5% to 8%. A remark on this clone: What it recognizes is unknown.

After removal of 5 bases from V and 2 bases from J, the junction contained 0 bases not matched to a gene. This CDR3 contains 14 residues. Per the germline V gene, CDR1 is MNHNY and CDR2 is SVGAGI (reference sequence). V and J are TRBV6-6 and TRBJ1-5; 10 bases are a match to TRBD1. The source is a man under 40 in good health and CMV-seronegative. Sequencing was done on a sample of PBMCs. In DNA, the CDR3 is TGTGCCAGCAGTGGACAGGGGGGCAATCAGCCCCAGCATTTT. Its translation: CASSGQGGNQPQHF.